Detailed here is one T cell receptor (beta chain). It lacks a known antigen. The input lacks base qualities; no much larger clone sits a single base away. The germline V gene gives CDR1 as MNHEY and CDR2 as SVGAGI. Reading from cysteine to phenylalanine, the CDR3 counts 13 amino acids. The retained sequence is limited to the CDR3, 39 bases, with the frame set at the first base. V ends up 6 bases short and J 6 bases short, with an unmatched junction base count of 5. The sample originates from a study of cytomegalovirus exposure and HLA in healthy donors (TCRdb year 2017). About the investigation overall: In an earlier analysis of 587 of the donors, about 260 Gb of sequence data and approximately 100 million unique TCR beta sequences from about 190 million T cells were reported. An early release covering roughly 580 HLA-typed donors comprised 250 to 350 gigabases of sequencing data and about 90 million unique TCR sequences. Of the 350 to 400 genotyped donors, over 70% fell in the genetic ancestry cluster associated with self-reported Caucasian donors. The study aimed to test whether cataloging public T cell receptors could reveal signatures of past pathogen exposure. The T cell repertoires of some 670 subjects were profiled by immunosequencing and related to cytomegalovirus serostatus. Besides the first cohort of more than 650 subjects, a separate validation cohort made up of 95 to 150 different subjects was used. The study combined high-throughput TCR immunosequencing, statistical association of individual TCRs with disease status, and machine learning to predict cytomegalovirus infection status. A later analysis re-analyzed previously published TCR beta repertoires from about 730 donors and added high-resolution HLA genotyping to study TCR occurrence patterns. Rather than drawing on any new phenotypic data, the later analysis identified candidate immune exposures from TCR beta sequences and the way those sequences occurred across donors. An earlier analysis of roughly 580 of the donors used high-throughput TCR beta sequencing to judge whether each TCR beta V gene segment behaved as functional or pseudogenic. Alongside the repertoire data, information on donor age, sex, ethnicity and CMV serostatus was compiled. Genome-wide SNP genotypes for about three fifths of the roughly 670 donors were used in a later genetic analysis, which treated that subset as a discovery cohort. All discovery cohort repertoires had been generated using a single sequencing platform. HLA typing covered class I and class II loci at four-digit resolution. Typing coverage differed by locus: A, B, C, DRB1 and DQB1 were typed in about 620-640 donors, DQA1 in roughly 510, DPA1 in 600 to 610, and DPB1 in roughly 470. Because of strong linkage in the cohort, roughly five DR-DQ haplotypes were treated as single units for association and clustering. Among about 410 genotyped donors of the cohort, an average of approximately 240,000 unique TCR beta nucleotide sequences was sequenced per donor, of which 15% to 20% were non-productive.

In total, 666 healthy bone marrow donors made up the cohort. Cohort members were all nominally healthy when sampled, although unrecorded immune exposures were likely present. The donor was CMV seronegative and was included in the group of about 400 seronegative cohort members. Every donor gave a peripheral blood sample, and the peripheral blood mononuclear cells from that sample were used for TCR beta sequencing. Genomic DNA was extracted from the blood cell samples with the Qiagen DNeasy Blood Extraction Kit. Findings and caveats that apply to the study as a whole: For the cohort, immune exposure information was limited to CMV serostatus. Linkage disequilibrium might explain the correlated functional status among segregating V segments, but an unknown experimental factor could not be excluded. The earlier analysis of about 600 of the donors excluded 15 to 20 rarely observed V segments, including chromosome 9 orphons, because counts were too low. A later genetic analysis associated a missense DCLRE1C variant with V-gene and J-gene trimming of TCR beta chains, and an independent cohort replicated the association. Specific HLA alleles were associated with over 15,000 TCR beta sequences at a false discovery rate of 0.05 in a later analysis. In an earlier analysis of some 550 of the donors, most TCR beta V segments were observed in productive rearrangements about 87% or about 30% of the time, broadly matching IMGT annotations. A few of the identified cytomegalovirus-associated TCR beta chains were confirmed in vitro to be specific for cytomegalovirus antigens. Some IMGT-functional V segments, including TRBV6-2 and TRBV6-3, could not be told apart with the 87-base-pair reads, so those segments were excluded. A further reported finding was that TCR beta sequences accurately predicted the HLA-A and HLA-B alleles for most subjects in the first cohort. Compared with equally common non-associated chains, HLA-associated TCR beta chains in a later analysis were more clonally expanded and had lower generation probabilities. Most CMV-associated TCR beta chains appeared to be HLA-restricted in a later analysis, and the HLA associations seemed to be driven largely by CMV exposure. The classifier was reported to diagnose cytomegalovirus status with high specificity and sensitivity in both the original cohort and the validation cohort. In a later analysis, the rate of TCR association differed among HLA loci, with DRB1 alleles having the most associated TCRs and HLA-C alleles having the fewest. A cluster of highly shared sequence variants was judged likely to be a technical artifact of the sequencing pipeline. The authors suggested that the approach could potentially be extended to other disease states and immunological phenotypes. A later analysis reported that several top co-occurrence clusters appeared linked to parvovirus B19, influenza, CMV and Epstein-Barr virus. The cohort was sequenced for TCR beta chains only, and without alpha or paired-chain data the features that could be detected were limited. Sequencing depth was assumed to be roughly uniform across donors in the presence/absence analyses, though that assumption may not hold. In a later genetic analysis, fewer N-insertions in productive TCRs were reported among donors in an Asian-associated ancestry cluster than the roughly 640-donor mean. When HLA alleles, especially DR and DQ, strongly co-occurred, TCR associations were difficult to assign to individual alleles. Because HLA typing was missing for some donors at each locus, association tests included only the typed subset. The study listed 164 TCR beta chains as associated with cytomegalovirus. Most TCR sequences were seen in very few donors, while some public TCRs were found in many individuals.

Library preparation used the immunoSEQ multiplex PCR assay. A mixture of 60 forward primers for TCR Vbeta segments and 13 reverse primers for TCR Jbeta segments was used in the multiplex PCR. The CDR3 region of rearranged TCR beta genes was amplified from genomic DNA with a multiplex PCR assay. The amplified TCR beta libraries were sequenced on the Illumina HiSeq System as 87-base-pair reads. In the original analysis: A later analysis counted about 82 million unique TCR beta chains across the 666 repertoires, and some 12 million of these chains were shared by at least two donors. Raw reads were error-corrected and collapsed into unique sequences by a nearest-neighbor algorithm in which closely related sequences were merged to remove PCR and sequencing errors. Alignment of CDR3 sequences to IMGT reference sequences was used to assign V, D and J gene segments. For a sequence to be retained, at least a six-nucleotide match to both a V gene segment and a J gene segment was required. A rearrangement counted as productive if the CDR3 had no stop codons and remained in frame with V and J, and every other rearrangement counted as non-productive. Following IMGT convention, CDR3 was defined as the stretch from the second conserved V-encoded cysteine up to the conserved J-encoded phenylalanine. The earlier analysis of about 570 of the donors excluded any sequence lacking an unambiguous match to a single V gene segment. An earlier analysis of a few hundred of the donors classified V segments as functional when productive rearrangements were above 56.7% and as segregating when the standard deviation between donors was above 5%. To diagnose cytomegalovirus status from the catalog of TCR beta chain sequences, a statistical classification framework was built. V and J gene assignment, in a later analysis, came from comparing TCR nucleotide sequences with IMGT/GENE-DB human TR gene sequences. A later analysis assigned CDR3 sequences and most-parsimonious VDJ recombination scenarios with the TCRdist pipeline. In a later analysis, each TCR beta chain was defined by its CDR3 amino acid sequence together with its V-gene family, and reads lacking a unique V-gene family were excluded. In a later analysis, approximately 640 highly shared, low-generation-probability nucleotide sequences were removed to address suspected cross-contamination and a sequencing artifact. In a later analysis, a clonal expansion index was calculated for each public chain from normalized within-repertoire ranks of inferred template counts. Generation probabilities in a later analysis came from a VDJ recombination model fitted to out-of-frame rearrangements, and those results were checked against IGoR. In a later analysis, hypergeometric tests were used to score TCR-TCR, TCR-HLA and TCR-CMV co-occurrence, with a repertoire-size bias correction applied to TCR pairs. False discovery rates were estimated in a later analysis by permuting HLA or CMV assignments 20 times. In a later analysis, co-occurring TCRs were grouped with DBSCAN, and TCRdist sequence similarity was added when clustering was performed within HLA-allele-positive subsets. Repertoires with fewer than 30,000 or more than 120,000 public chains, plus five repertoires with anomalous nucleotide sharing, were excluded from co-occurrence clustering. Imported from immuneACCESS, the table was reduced by TCRdb to in-frame sequences with V and J called. These copies leave out some clones; in studies compared against another copy, an unresolved V gene accounts for under half, and the cause of the remainder is not known. For V, J and clone size, that table is used; D and trimming come from the DNA. A total of 150,000 to 200,000 clones appear in this sample, about 79% of them only once. About 0.092% of the sample rests with the top ten.

The chain was built from TRBV6-5 and TRBJ1-2; 9 bases in the junction line up with TRBD1. The TCR was taken from a boy younger than 10 in good health and CMV-seronegative. Sequencing was carried out using PBMCs. The DNA sequence reads TGTGCCAGCAGGCAAGGGACAGGGAATGGCTACACCTTC. Its protein reads: CASRQGTGNGYTF.